Detailed here is one TCR beta chain. Its antigen is not identified. This record comes from a study of T cell responses to AZD1222 COVID-19 vaccine. Study-wide context: Pooling of second doses given at about 4 or about 12 weeks was done.

Findings and caveats of the study: Nearly half of the spike-specific TCRs reportedly recognize variant regions that carry no mutations. Only 5 or 6 individuals given AZD1222 were seropositive at baseline.

Here immunoSEQ multiplex PCR was the method, and the copy in TCRdb shows in-frame clones only, minus some. Among about 160,000 clones listed, roughly nine tenths were seen once. The sample here was peripheral blood, taken on day 0 of AZD1222 vaccination. The TCR was taken from an adult in good health.

Written as DNA, the CDR3 is TGTGCCAGCAGCTTTAGGGCTAGCGGGGGGGCCACGGAGACCCAGTACTTC. Translating gives CASSFRASGGATETQYF. The chain has TRBV3-1 (or the pseudogene TRBV3-2) and TRBJ2-5; 12 bases are a match to TRBD2. The germline V gene encodes CDR1 LGHDT and CDR2 YNNKEL (reference sequence). The CDR3 is 17 amino acids. With V trimmed by 5 bases and J by 5 bases, 12 bases remained unmatched.